This is a list of T cell receptor beta chains from one sample in a study of response to subunit inactivated influenza vaccine. TCRdb called the RT-PCR reads again in MiXCR, with one record for every CDR3 protein. The data contain roughly 460,000 distinct CDR3 sequences, roughly 9.8% of them singletons. Sequenced here: PBMCs from blood, sampled 45 days after vaccination. The receptors shown here come from a man over 45 who received an inactivated influenza vaccine. Both conserved end residues are part of each CDR3. The D gene is left open where the match is weak. The size of a clone is reported for some rows only, either as once, few or many, or as a class for expanded clones.

d_gene	v_gene	j_gene	abundance	CDR3nt	CDR3aa
NA	TRBV9	TRBJ1-2	NA	TGTGCCAGCAGCGTAGGATCCGGGACGGACCCTAGTGGCTACACCTTC	CASSVGSGTDPSGYTF
NA	TRBV20-1	TRBJ2-1	many	TGCAGTGCTAGCCGAACGTACAATGAGCAGTTCTTC	CSASRTYNEQFF
NA	TRBV5-1	TRBJ2-7	few	TGCGCCAGCAGCTTGGGCCGCCAGGGAACCTACGAGCAGTACTTC	CASSLGRQGTYEQYF
TRBD2	TRBV28	TRBJ2-2	few	TGTGCCAGCAGTTCGGGACTAGCGGATATTACCGGGGAGCTGTTTTTT	CASSSGLADITGELFF
TRBD2	TRBV11-1	TRBJ2-1	NA	TGTGCCAGCAGCGGACCCGGGACTAGATTCTACAATGAGCAGTTCTTC	CASSGPGTRFYNEQFF
NA	TRBV4-1	TRBJ2-7	many	TGCGCCAGCAGCCAAGGACAGGCCTACGAGCAGTACTTC	CASSQGQAYEQYF
TRBD2	TRBV28	TRBJ2-1	many	TGTGCCAGCAGTCCTCTAGCGGTAAACAATGAGCAGTTCTTC	CASSPLAVNNEQFF
NA	TRBV20-1	TRBJ2-3	NA	TGCAGTGCCCACGGGACTTTCAGCACAGATACGCAGTATTTT	CSAHGTFSTDTQYF
TRBD2	TRBV7-2	TRBJ2-1	many	TGTGCCAGCAAAGTGGGGGGGGGCTACAATGAGCAGTTCTTC	CASKVGGGYNEQFF
TRBD1	TRBV7-9	TRBJ2-7	NA	TGTGCCAGCAGCTTTTCTAGGGGACAGGGGCTCTACAGGCAGTACTTC	CASSFSRGQGLYRQYF
NA	TRBV29-1	TRBJ2-3	few	TGCACCGCTCGGGGAATACAGGGACATAGCACAGATACGCAGTATTTT	CTARGIQGHSTDTQYF
NA	TRBV10-3	TRBJ1-2	few	TGTGCCATCAGTGACCTCCCAGGAAGTCGGGTGTCCGGAGACTACACCTTC	CAISDLPGSRVSGDYTF
TRBD1	TRBV29-1	TRBJ2-5	NA	TGCAGCGCCGTACTCACAGGGGACGAGACCCAGTACTTC	CSAVLTGDETQYF
NA	TRBV29-1	TRBJ2-7	many	TGCAGCGTTGGAACAGGGTTATCTCTTTACGAGCAGTACTTC	CSVGTGLSLYEQYF
NA	TRBV20-1	TRBJ2-5	many	TGCAGTGCCAAACAGGGAAACCAAGAGACCCAGTACTTC	CSAKQGNQETQYF
TRBD1	TRBV20-1	TRBJ1-2	NA	TGCAGTGCTTTGGGACAGATAAACTATGGCTACACCTTC	CSALGQINYGYTF
NA	TRBV12-3/TRBV12-4	TRBJ1-4	NA	TGTGCCAGCAGTTTAGCCTCCAGCTATAATGAAAAACTGTTTTTT	CASSLASSYNEKLFF
TRBD1	TRBV20-1	TRBJ1-1	many	TGCAGTGCTACCGGGACAGGGTTTAGGAACACTGAAGCTTTCTTT	CSATGTGFRNTEAFF
NA	TRBV28	TRBJ2-2	few	TGTGCCAGCAGTCTACCAGGGTTGGGGGAGCTGTTTTTT	CASSLPGLGELFF
NA	TRBV4-2	TRBJ1-6	few	TGTGCCAGCAGTCAAGACCCAGGGCTTACTTCACCCCTCCACTTT	CASSQDPGLTSPLHF
NA	TRBV7-9	TRBJ1-6	few	TGTGCCAGCAGCTTAGGAACAGGGAGCTCCTATAATTCACCCCTCCACTTT	CASSLGTGSSYNSPLHF
NA	TRBV10-2	TRBJ1-1	many	TGCGCCAGCAGCGGACACTTGTTTGAAGCTTTCTTT	CASSGHLFEAFF
TRBD1	TRBV12-3/TRBV12-4	TRBJ2-7	many	TGTGCCAGCAGTATTGGGACAGGGTACGAGCAGTACTTC	CASSIGTGYEQYF
TRBD1	TRBV5-1	TRBJ2-5	few	TGCGCCAGCAGCTTCGGCCCCTACAGGGGGCAGGAGACCCAGTACTTC	CASSFGPYRGQETQYF